The rows below give T cell receptor beta chains drawn from one sample of a study of shared clonotypes between healthy human individuals. Assay: immunoSEQ multiplex PCR; the TCRdb copy retains only in-frame clones and omits some. The sample includes over 800,000 clones, 80% to 95% of them seen just once. The sample comprised naive CD8+ T cells sorted from blood. These receptors all come from a man in his thirties or forties in good health. CDR3s include the opening cysteine and the closing phenylalanine or tryptophan. The D gene is left open where the match is weak. The size entry is marked missing in some rows and otherwise reads once, few, many or a size class.

J | D | V | size | DNA | CDR3
TRBJ2-7 | NA | TRBV14 | NA | TGTGCCAGCAGCCAAGGGTTCAGCGGCATGAACTACGAGCAGTACTTC | CASSQGFSGMNYEQYF
TRBJ2-7 | NA | TRBV28 | NA | TGTGCCAGCAGTTTACGGGAGTACTCCTACGAGCAGTACTTC | CASSLREYSYEQYF
TRBJ1-2 | TRBD1 | TRBV19 | NA | TGTGCCTCGAGGGACAGGGGGTTAGATGGCTACACCTTC | CASRDRGLDGYTF
TRBJ2-7 | NA | TRBV7-2 | NA | TGTGCCAGCAGTGCCGTTCTAACAGAAGAGCAGTACTTC | CASSAVLTEEQYF
TRBJ1-2 | NA | TRBV7-9 | NA | TGTGCCAGCACCCCGGTCGCCGGGGACTATGGCTACACCTTC | CASTPVAGDYGYTF
TRBJ2-2 | TRBD1 | TRBV11-2 | NA | TGTGCCAGCAGCTTGACAGGGGGAACCGGGGAGCTGTTTTTT | CASSLTGGTGELFF
TRBJ2-2 | NA | TRBV28 | NA | TGTGCCAGCAGTTTGTTGGTTAACACCGGGGAGCTGTTTTTT | CASSLLVNTGELFF
TRBJ1-2 | NA | TRBV27 | NA | TGTGCCAGCAGTCCCGGAAGCTTCTATGGCTACACCTTC | CASSPGSFYGYTF
TRBJ2-7 | NA | TRBV7-2 | NA | TGTGCCAGCAGCTTAGGAAGTAACGAGCAGTACTTC | CASSLGSNEQYF
TRBJ2-1 | TRBD2 | TRBV5-1 | NA | TGCGCCAGCAGCACTACCGTAGGACTAGCGGCCTACAATGAGCAGTTCTTC | CASSTTVGLAAYNEQFF
TRBJ1-1 | NA | TRBV29-1 | once | TGCAGCGTTGAAATCGTAGGGTCCACGGTGGGGGTCAACACTGAAGCTTTCTTT | CSVEIVGSTVGVNTEAFF
TRBJ2-5 | NA | TRBV25-1 | NA | TGTGCCAGCAGTGAATATTCTACAGAAGAGACCCAGTACTTC | CASSEYSTEETQYF
TRBJ2-2 | TRBD1 | TRBV2 | NA | TGTGCCAGCGGAGCAGGGGGCTTAGGTACCGGGGAGCTGTTTTTT | CASGAGGLGTGELFF
TRBJ2-2 | NA | TRBV6-5 | NA | TGTGCCAGCGGCAGTGGTCCCGGGGAGCTGTTTTTT | CASGSGPGELFF
TRBJ2-1 | NA | TRBV9 | once | TGTGCCAGCAGCGTAGGTGCCAATGAGCAGTTCTTC | CASSVGANEQFF
TRBJ2-7 | TRBD1 | TRBV19 | NA | TGTGCCAGTAGCTACCGGGACAGGGTCTACGAGCAGTACTTC | CASSYRDRVYEQYF
TRBJ1-5 | NA | TRBV2 | once | TGTGCCAGCAGTGAATGGGGGGCAGGCAATCAGCCCCAGCATTTT | CASSEWGAGNQPQHF
TRBJ2-7 | NA | TRBV29-1 | NA | TGCAGCGTTGCCTTGGAGGCGAGCTACGAGCAGTACTTC | CSVALEASYEQYF
TRBJ2-2 | NA | TRBV9 | once | TGTGCCAGCAGCGCGAGCGGAAACACCGGGGAGCTGTTTTTT | CASSASGNTGELFF
TRBJ2-7 | TRBD2 | TRBV7-9 | NA | TGTGCCAGCAGCGGGGGACTAAGGGTTAGGGAGCAGTACTTC | CASSGGLRVREQYF
TRBJ1-1 | TRBD1 | TRBV5-1 | once | TGCGCCAGCAGCGACGACAGGGTGGACACTGAAGCTTTCTTT | CASSDDRVDTEAFF
TRBJ2-1 | NA | TRBV15 | NA | TGTGCCACCAGCAGAGTGTATTCGAGATATGAGCAGTTCTTC | CATSRVYSRYEQFF
TRBJ2-7 | NA | TRBV7-9 | few | TGTGCCAGCAGCGGAGGGATGGGGGTCTACGAGCAGTACTTC | CASSGGMGVYEQYF
TRBJ2-2 | NA | TRBV4-3 | NA | TGCGCCAGCAGCCAAGGGAGGGTCCTAAACGGGGAGCTGTTTTTT | CASSQGRVLNGELFF
TRBJ2-1 | TRBD1 | TRBV11-2 | NA | TGTGCCAGCAGCTTGTGGCAGGGGGCGGGAGAGCAGTTCTTC | CASSLWQGAGEQFF
TRBJ2-7 | TRBD1 | TRBV6-1 | NA | TGTGCCACCGGACAGGTGACCTACGAGCAGTACTTC | CATGQVTYEQYF
TRBJ1-1 | NA | TRBV29-1 | NA | TGCAGCGCTAACAGCCCAGGATACACTGAAGCTTTCTTT | CSANSPGYTEAFF
TRBJ2-7 | NA | TRBV5-4 | once | TGTGCCACCGCGTTCCCGGAGGTTCCCTACGAGCAGTACTTC | CATAFPEVPYEQYF
TRBJ2-5 | NA | TRBV10-3 | NA | TGTGCCATTCGTCCCGAGGAGTCAGAACCAATCCAAGAGACCCAGTACTTC | CAIRPEESEPIQETQYF
TRBJ2-5 | TRBD1 | TRBV27 | NA | TGTGCCAGCAGTGTCCGGGACAGGCGGGGAGAGACCCAGTACTTC | CASSVRDRRGETQYF
TRBJ2-7 | NA | TRBV30 | NA | TGTGCCTGGAGTCGCGGCGGCACTATCTACGAGCAGTACTTC | CAWSRGGTIYEQYF
TRBJ1-2 | NA | TRBV9 | few | TGTGCCAGCAGCGCTCGGGCCCCCTATGGCTACACCTTC | CASSARAPYGYTF
TRBJ2-7 | NA | TRBV6-6 | NA | TGTGCCAGCAGCAGGGGACTCCCCCCATACGAGCAGTACTTC | CASSRGLPPYEQYF
TRBJ2-7 | TRBD1 | TRBV7-9 | NA | TGTGCCAGCAGCTTAGACAGGGGATTGTACGAGCAGTACTTC | CASSLDRGLYEQYF
TRBJ1-2 | TRBD1 | TRBV9 | NA | TGTGCCAGCAGCTCTAGGACAGGGTTCACCTTC | CASSSRTGFTF
TRBJ2-7 | TRBD2 | TRBV10-3 | few | TGTGCCATCAGTGGCCTCGGGCGGGGGGGGGACGAGCAGTACTTC | CAISGLGRGGDEQYF